This T cell receptor (beta chain) is drawn from a study of blood T cell repertoires in COVID-19. Whole-study context: Specimens from acute and convalescent COVID-19 originated in the United States, Italy and Spain. In each case, the material was cDNA or gDNA derived from T cells, B-cell-depleted T cells, or PBMCs.

Germline-derived CDR1 and CDR2 are SEHNR and FQNEAQ (reference sequence). This CDR3 is 15 amino acids long. After removal of 3 bases from V and 8 bases from J, the junction contained 3 bases not matched to a gene. In the study's own analysis: Reference gene primer amplification gave nucleated cell count estimates. Profiled with immunoSEQ multiplex PCR; TCRdb holds only in-frame clones, not every one. D and trimming were read from the DNA, whereas the V and J calls and clone size are those reported in that table. The sample holds some 80,000 clones, 70% to 90% seen once. Sequenced material: peripheral blood. This clonotype originated in a human donor in a cohort sampled during active COVID-19. This rearrangement joins TRBV7-9 to TRBJ2-1, with 14 bases fitting TRBD2. CDR3: CASSLTSGRADEQFF. CDR3 nucleotide sequence: TGTGCCAGCAGCTTGACTAGCGGGAGGGCCGATGAGCAGTTCTTC.